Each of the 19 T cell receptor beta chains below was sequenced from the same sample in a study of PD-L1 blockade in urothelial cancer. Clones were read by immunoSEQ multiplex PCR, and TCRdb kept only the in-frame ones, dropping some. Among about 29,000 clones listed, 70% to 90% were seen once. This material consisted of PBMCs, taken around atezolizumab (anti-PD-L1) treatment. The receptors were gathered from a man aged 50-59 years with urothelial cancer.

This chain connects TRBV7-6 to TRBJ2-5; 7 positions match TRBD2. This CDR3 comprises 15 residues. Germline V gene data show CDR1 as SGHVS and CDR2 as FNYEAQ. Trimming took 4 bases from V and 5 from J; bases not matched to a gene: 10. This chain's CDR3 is CASSSPSGAGETQYF. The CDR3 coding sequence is TGTGCCAGCAGCTCCCCCAGCGGGGCCGGGGAGACCCAGTACTTC.

Here the CDR3 reads CASSGRRTGANTGELFF. In DNA, the CDR3 is TGTGCCAGCAGCGGACGAAGGACAGGGGCGAACACCGGGGAGCTGTTTTTT. The rearrangement links TRBV7-9 to TRBJ2-2, with 9 bases aligning to TRBD1. CDR1 and CDR2 from the germline V gene are SEHNR and FQNEAQ (reference sequence). This CDR3 is built from 17 residues. Trimming took 5 bases from V and 0 from J; bases not matched to a gene: 7.

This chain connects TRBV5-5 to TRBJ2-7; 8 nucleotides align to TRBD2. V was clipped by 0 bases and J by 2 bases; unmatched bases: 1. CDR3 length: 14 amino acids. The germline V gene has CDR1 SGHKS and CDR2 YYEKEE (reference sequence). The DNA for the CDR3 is TGTGCCAGCAGCTTGGCCGGGGGGGCCTACGAGCAGTACTTC. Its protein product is CASSLAGGAYEQYF.

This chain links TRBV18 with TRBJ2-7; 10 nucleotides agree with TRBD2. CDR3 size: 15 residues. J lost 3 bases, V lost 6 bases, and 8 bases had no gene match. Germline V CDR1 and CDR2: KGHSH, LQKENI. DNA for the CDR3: TGTGCCAGCTCCTTAGCGGGAGGCCCTGACTACGAGCAGTACTTC. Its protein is CASSLAGGPDYEQYF.

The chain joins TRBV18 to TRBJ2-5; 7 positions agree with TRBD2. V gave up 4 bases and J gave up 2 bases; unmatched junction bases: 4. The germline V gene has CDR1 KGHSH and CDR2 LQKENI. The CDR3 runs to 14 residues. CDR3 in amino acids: CASSRRDYQETQYF. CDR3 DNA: TGTGCCAGCTCACGCCGGGACTATCAAGAGACCCAGTACTTC. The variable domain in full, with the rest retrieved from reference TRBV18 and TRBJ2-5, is NAGVMQNPRHLVRRRGQEARLRCSPMKGHSHVYWYRQLPEEGLKFMVYLQKENIIDESGMPKERFSAEFPKEGPSILRIQQVVRGDSAAYFCASSRRDYQETQYFGPGTRLLVL.

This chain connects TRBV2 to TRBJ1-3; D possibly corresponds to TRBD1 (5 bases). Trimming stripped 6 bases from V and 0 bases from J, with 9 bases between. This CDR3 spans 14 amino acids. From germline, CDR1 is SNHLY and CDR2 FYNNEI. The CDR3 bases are TGTGCCAGCAGCACAGGTCACTCTGGAAACACCATATATTTT. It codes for CASSTGHSGNTIYF.

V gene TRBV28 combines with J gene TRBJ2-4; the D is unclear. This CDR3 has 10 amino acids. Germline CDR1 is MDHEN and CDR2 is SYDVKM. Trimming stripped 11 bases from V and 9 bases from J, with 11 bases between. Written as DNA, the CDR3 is TGTGCCCCCCGAGGAAGCATTCAGTACTTC. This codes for CAPRGSIQYF.

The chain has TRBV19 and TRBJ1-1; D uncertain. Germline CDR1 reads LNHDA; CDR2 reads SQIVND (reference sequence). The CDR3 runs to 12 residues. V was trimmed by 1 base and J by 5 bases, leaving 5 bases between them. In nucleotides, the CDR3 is TGTGCCAGTAGTATAGGACTGACTGAAGCTTTCTTT. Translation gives CASSIGLTEAFF. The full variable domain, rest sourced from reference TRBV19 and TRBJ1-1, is DGGITQSPKYLFRKEGQNVTLSCEQNLNHDAMYWYRQDPGQGLRLIYYSQIVNDFQKGDIAEGYSVSREKKESFPLTVTSAQKNPTAFYLCASSIGLTEAFFGQGTRLTVV.

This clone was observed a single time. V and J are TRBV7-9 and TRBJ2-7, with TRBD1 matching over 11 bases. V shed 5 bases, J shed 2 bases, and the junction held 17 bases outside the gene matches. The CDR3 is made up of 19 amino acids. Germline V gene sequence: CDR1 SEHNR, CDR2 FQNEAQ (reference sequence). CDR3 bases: TGTGCCAGCAGCACACTCTCAGGGACAGGGGGGGGAAAAGCCTACGAGCAGTACTTC. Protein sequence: CASSTLSGTGGGKAYEQYF.

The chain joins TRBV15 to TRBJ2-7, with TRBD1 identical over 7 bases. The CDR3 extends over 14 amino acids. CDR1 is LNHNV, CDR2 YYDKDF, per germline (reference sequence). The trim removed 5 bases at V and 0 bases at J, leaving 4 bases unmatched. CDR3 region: CATSPRDSSYEQYF. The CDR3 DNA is TGTGCCACCAGCCCCCGGGACAGCTCCTACGAGCAGTACTTC.

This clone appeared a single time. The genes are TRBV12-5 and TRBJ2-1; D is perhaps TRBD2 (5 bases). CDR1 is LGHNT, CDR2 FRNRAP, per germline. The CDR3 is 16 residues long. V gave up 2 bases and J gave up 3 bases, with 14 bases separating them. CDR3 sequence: CASGLRIANFYNEQFF. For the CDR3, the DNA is TGTGCTAGTGGTTTGAGGATAGCGAACTTCTACAATGAGCAGTTCTTC. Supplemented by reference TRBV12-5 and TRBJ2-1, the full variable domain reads DARVTQTPRHKVTEMGQEVTMRCQPILGHNTVFWYRQTMMQGLELLAYFRNRAPLDDSGMPKDRFSAEMPDATLATLKIQPSEPRDSAVYFCASGLRIANFYNEQFFGPGTRLTVL.

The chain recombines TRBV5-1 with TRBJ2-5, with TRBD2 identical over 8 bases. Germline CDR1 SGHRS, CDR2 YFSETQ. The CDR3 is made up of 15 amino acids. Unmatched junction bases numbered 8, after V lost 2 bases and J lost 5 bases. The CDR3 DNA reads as TGCGCCAGCAGCTTAGGGGCGGGAGGTTTCGAGACCCAGTACTTC. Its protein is CASSLGAGGFETQYF.

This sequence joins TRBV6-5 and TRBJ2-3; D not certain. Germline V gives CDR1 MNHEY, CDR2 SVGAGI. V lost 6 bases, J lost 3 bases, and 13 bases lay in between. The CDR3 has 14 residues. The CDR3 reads CASRASYQTDTQYF. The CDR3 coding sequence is TGTGCCAGCAGGGCATCTTACCAGACAGATACGCAGTATTTT.

This CDR3 is CASSLSPILRTDTQYF. The CDR3 bases are TGTGCCAGCAGTTTATCGCCCATACTCCGCACAGATACGCAGTATTTT. The chain joins TRBV27 to TRBJ2-3; D is ambiguous. Trimming left V 0 bases short and J 1 base short, with 11 bases between. Germline loops: CDR1 MNHEY, CDR2 SMNVEV (reference sequence). This CDR3 has 16 amino acids.

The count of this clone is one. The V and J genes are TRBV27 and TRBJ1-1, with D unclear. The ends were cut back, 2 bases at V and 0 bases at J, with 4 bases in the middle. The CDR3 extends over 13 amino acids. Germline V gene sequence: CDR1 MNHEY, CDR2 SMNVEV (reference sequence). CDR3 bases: TGTGCCAGCAGTTTACAGGTGAACACTGAAGCTTTCTTT. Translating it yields CASSLQVNTEAFF.

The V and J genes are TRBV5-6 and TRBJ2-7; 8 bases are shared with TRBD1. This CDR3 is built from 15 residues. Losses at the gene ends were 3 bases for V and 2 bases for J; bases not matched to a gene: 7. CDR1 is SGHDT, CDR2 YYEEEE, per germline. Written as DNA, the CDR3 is TGTGCCAGCAGCTCGGACAGGGCTAATGCCTACGAGCAGTACTTC. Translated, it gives CASSSDRANAYEQYF.

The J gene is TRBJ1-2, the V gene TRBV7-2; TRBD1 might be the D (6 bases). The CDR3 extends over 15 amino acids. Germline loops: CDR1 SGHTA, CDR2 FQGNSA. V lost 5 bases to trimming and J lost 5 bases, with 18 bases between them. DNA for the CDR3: TGTGCCAGCAGCCAGATTGCGACAGGCGGGTATGGCTACACCTTC. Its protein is CASSQIATGGYGYTF. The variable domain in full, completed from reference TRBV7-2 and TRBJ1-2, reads GAGVSQSPSNKVTEKGKDVELRCDPISGHTALYWYRQSLGQGLEFLIYFQGNSAPDKSGLPSDRFSAERTGGSVSTLTIQRTQQEDSAVYLCASSQIATGGYGYTFGSGTRLTVV.

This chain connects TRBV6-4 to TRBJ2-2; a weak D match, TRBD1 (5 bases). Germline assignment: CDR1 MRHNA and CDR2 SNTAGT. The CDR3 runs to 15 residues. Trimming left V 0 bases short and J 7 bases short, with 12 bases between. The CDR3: CASSDSAARGGELFF. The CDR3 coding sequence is TGTGCCAGCAGTGACTCGGCAGCAAGGGGCGGGGAGCTGTTTTTT.

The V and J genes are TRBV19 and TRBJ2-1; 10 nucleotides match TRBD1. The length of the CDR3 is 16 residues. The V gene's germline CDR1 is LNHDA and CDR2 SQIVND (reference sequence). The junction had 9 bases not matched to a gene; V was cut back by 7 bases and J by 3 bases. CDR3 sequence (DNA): TGTGCCAGTAAGGTCAGGGGGGACAGGGGCTACAATGAGCAGTTCTTC. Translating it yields CASKVRGDRGYNEQFF.